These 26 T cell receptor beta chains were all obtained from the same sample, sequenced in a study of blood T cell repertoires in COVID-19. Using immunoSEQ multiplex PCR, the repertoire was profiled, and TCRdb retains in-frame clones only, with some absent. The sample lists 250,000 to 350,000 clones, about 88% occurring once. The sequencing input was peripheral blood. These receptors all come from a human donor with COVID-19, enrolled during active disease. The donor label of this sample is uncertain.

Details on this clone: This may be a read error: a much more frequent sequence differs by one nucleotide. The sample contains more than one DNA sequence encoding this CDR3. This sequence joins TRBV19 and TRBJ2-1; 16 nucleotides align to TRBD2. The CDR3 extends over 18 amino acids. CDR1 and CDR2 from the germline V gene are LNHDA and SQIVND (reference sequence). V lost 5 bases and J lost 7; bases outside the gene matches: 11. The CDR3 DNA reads TGTGCCAGTAGTCTTTCGGGACTAGCGGGAGGGTCCTCGAATGAGCAGTTCTTC. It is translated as CASSLSGLAGGSSNEQFF. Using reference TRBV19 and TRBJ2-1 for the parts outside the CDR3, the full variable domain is DGGITQSPKYLFRKEGQNVTLSCEQNLNHDAMYWYRQDPGQGLRLIYYSQIVNDFQKGDIAEGYSVSREKKESFPLTVTSAQKNPTAFYLCASSLSGLAGGSSNEQFFGPGTRLTVL.

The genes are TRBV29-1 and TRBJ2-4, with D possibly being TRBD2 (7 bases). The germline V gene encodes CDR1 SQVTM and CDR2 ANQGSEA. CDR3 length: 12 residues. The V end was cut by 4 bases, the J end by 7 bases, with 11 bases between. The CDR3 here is CSVGGGGNIQYF. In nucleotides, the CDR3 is TGCAGCGTTGGAGGGGGAGGGAACATTCAGTACTTC.

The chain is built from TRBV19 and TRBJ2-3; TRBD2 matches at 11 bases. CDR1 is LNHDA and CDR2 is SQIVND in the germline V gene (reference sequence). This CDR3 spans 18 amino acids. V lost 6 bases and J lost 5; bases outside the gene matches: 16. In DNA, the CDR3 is TGTGCCAGTAGAAAAACGCCGGGACTAGCGGTAACGGAAGATACGCAGTATTTT. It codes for CASRKTPGLAVTEDTQYF.

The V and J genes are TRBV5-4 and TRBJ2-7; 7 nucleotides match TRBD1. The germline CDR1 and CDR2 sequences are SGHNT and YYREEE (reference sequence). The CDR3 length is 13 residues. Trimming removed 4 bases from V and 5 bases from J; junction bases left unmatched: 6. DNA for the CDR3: TGTGCCAGCAGCCTTGACAGGGATCACGAGCAGTACTTC. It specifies CASSLDRDHEQYF.

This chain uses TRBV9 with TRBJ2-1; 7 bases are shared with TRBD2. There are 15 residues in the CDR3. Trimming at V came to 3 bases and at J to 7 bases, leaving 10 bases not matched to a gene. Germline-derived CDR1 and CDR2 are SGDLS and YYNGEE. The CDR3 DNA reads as TGTGCCAGCAGCGAAGCCGGCGGGAGTGAAAATGAGCAGTTCTTC. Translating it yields CASSEAGGSENEQFF.

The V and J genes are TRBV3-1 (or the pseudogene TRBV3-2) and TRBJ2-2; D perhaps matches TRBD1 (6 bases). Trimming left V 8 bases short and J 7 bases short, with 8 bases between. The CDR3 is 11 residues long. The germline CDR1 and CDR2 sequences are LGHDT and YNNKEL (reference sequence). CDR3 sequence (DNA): TGTGCCAGCGCAGGGGTCGGGGAGCTGTTTTTT. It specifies CASAGVGELFF.

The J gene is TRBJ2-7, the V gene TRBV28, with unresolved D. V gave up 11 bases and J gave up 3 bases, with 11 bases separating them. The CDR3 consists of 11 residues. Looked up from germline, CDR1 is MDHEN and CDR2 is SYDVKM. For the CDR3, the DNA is TGTGCCTCCCGGTCAGGCTACGAGCAGTACTTC. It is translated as CASRSGYEQYF.

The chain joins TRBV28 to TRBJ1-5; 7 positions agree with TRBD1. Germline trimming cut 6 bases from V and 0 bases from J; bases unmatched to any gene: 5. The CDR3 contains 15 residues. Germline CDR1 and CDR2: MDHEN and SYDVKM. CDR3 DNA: TGTGCCAGCAGCAGGACAGGATTTAGCAATCAGCCCCAGCATTTT. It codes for CASSRTGFSNQPQHF.

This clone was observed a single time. The CDR3 is CASSMREKETQYF. The CDR3, as DNA: TGTGCCAGTAGTATGAGGGAAAAAGAGACCCAGTACTTC. This rearrangement joins TRBV19 to TRBJ2-5, with D possibly matching TRBD2 (5 bases). V lost 3 bases and J 3 bases, leaving 8 bases between the germline ends. The germline CDR1 and CDR2 sequences are LNHDA and SQIVND (reference sequence). There are 13 residues in the CDR3.

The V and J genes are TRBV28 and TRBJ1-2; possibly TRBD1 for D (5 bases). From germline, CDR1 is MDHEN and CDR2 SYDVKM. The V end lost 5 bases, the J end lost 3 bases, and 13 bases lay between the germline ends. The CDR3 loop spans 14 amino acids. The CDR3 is CASSPRQSYYGYTF. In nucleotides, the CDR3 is TGTGCCAGCAGTCCCCGACAGAGCTACTATGGCTACACCTTC.

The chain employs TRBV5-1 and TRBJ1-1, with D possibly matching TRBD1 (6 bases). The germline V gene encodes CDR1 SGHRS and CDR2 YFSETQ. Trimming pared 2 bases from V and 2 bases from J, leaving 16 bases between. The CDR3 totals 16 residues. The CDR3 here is CASSFRDTLGNTEAFF. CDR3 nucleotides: TGCGCCAGCAGCTTCCGGGACACCCTGGGTAACACTGAAGCTTTCTTT.

CDR3 protein: CASSSLAGGDGYTF. The DNA for the CDR3 is TGCGCCAGCAGCTCGCTGGCAGGGGGCGACGGCTACACCTTC. The J gene is TRBJ1-2, the V gene TRBV5-1; 8 bases are a match to TRBD1. CDR1 and CDR2 (germline): SGHRS, YFSETQ. There are 14 residues in the CDR3. After removal of 3 bases from V and 8 bases from J, the junction contained 9 bases not matched to a gene.

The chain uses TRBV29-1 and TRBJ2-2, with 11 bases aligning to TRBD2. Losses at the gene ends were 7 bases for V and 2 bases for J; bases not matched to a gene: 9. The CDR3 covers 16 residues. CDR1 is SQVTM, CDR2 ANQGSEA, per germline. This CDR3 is CSAFGLAGLNTGELFF. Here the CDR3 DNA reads TGCAGCGCCTTCGGACTAGCGGGCCTTAACACCGGGGAGCTGTTTTTT.

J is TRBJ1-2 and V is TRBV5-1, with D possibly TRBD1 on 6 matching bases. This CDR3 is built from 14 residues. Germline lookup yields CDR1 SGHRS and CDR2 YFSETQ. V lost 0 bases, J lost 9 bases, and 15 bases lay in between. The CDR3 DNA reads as TGCGCCAGCAGCTTGGGCCCCACAGGGAGAAGCTACACCTTC. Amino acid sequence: CASSLGPTGRSYTF. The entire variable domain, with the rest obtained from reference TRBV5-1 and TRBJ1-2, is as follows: KAGVTQTPRYLIKTRGQQVTLSCSPISGHRSVSWYQQTPGQGLQFLFEYFSETQRNKGNFPGRFSGRQFSNSRSEMNVSTLELGDSALYLCASSLGPTGRSYTFGSGTRLTVV.

The CDR3 protein is CASSPLAVMAGAYNEQFF. The CDR3 nucleotides are TGTGCCAGCAGCCCCCTAGCGGTTATGGCGGGGGCCTACAATGAGCAGTTCTTC. The chain carries TRBV5-6 and TRBJ2-1; 7 positions match TRBD2. CDR1 is SGHDT, CDR2 YYEEEE, per germline. With V trimmed by 4 bases and J by 2 bases, 15 bases remained unmatched. The CDR3 loop spans 18 amino acids. The whole variable domain, filled in from reference TRBV5-6 and TRBJ2-1, reads DAGVTQSPTHLIKTRGQQVTLRCSPKSGHDTVSWYQQALGQGPQFIFQYYEEEERQRGNFPDRFSGHQFPNYSSELNVNALLLGDSALYLCASSPLAVMAGAYNEQFFGPGTRLTVL.

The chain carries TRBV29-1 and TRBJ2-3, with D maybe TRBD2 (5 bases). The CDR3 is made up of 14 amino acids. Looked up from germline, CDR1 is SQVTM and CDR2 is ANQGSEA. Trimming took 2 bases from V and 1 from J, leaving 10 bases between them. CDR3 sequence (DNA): TGCAGCGTTGAAATTCTCGGGGGCACAGATACGCAGTATTTT. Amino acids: CSVEILGGTDTQYF.

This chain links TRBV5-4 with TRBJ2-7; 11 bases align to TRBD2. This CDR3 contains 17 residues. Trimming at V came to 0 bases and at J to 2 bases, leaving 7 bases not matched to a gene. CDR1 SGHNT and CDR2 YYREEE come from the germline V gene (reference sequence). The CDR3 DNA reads TGTGCCAGCAGCTTGGGATCCGGGACTAGCGGCCCCTACGAGCAGTACTTC. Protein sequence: CASSLGSGTSGPYEQYF. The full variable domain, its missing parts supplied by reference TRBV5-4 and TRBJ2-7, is ETGVTQSPTHLIKTRGQQVTLRCSSQSGHNTVSWYQQALGQGPQFIFQYYREEENGRGNFPPRFSGLQFPNYSSELNVNALELDDSALYLCASSLGSGTSGPYEQYFGPGTRLTVT.

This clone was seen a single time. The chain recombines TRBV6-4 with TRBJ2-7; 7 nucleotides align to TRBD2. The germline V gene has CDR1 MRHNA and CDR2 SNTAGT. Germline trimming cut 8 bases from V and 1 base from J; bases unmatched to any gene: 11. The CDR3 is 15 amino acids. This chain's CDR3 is CASARGTPSSYEQYF. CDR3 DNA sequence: TGTGCCAGCGCGCGGGGGACCCCATCTTCCTACGAGCAGTACTTC.

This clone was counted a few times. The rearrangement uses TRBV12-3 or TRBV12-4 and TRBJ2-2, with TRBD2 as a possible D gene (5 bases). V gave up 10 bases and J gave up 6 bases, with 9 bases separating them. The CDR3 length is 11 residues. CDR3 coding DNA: TGTGCCACCTCCGGGGCCGGGGAGCTGTTTTTT. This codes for CATSGAGELFF.

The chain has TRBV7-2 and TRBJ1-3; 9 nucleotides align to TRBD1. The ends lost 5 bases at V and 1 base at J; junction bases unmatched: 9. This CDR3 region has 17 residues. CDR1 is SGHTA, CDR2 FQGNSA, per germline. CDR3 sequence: CASSQRDREFSGNTIYF. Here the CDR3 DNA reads TGTGCCAGCAGCCAAAGGGACAGGGAATTTTCTGGAAACACCATATATTTT.

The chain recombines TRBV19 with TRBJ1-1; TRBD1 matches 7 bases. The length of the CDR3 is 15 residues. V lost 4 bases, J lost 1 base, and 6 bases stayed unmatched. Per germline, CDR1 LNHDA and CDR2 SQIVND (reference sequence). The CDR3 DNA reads TGTGCCAGTAGTAAATACGGACAGGCGAACACTGAAGCTTTCTTT. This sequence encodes CASSKYGQANTEAFF.

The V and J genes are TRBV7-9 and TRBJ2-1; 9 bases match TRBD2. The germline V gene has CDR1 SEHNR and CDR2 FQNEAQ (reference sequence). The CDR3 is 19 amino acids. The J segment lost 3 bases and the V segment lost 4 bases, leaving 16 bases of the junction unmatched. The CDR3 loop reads CASSSLSGRGLAIYNEQFF. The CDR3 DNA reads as TGTGCCAGCAGCTCCCTTAGCGGGAGAGGTCTGGCAATCTACAATGAGCAGTTCTTC. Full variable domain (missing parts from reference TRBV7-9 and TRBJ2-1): DTGVSQNPRHKITKRGQNVTFRCDPISEHNRLYWYRQTLGQGPEFLTYFQNEAQLEKSRLLSDRFSAERPKGSFSTLEIQRTEQGDSAMYLCASSSLSGRGLAIYNEQFFGPGTRLTVL.

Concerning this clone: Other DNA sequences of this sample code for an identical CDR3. CDR3 residues: CASTGLAPYEQYF. CDR3 in DNA: TGTGCCAGCACTGGACTAGCACCATACGAGCAGTACTTC. V gene TRBV28 combines with J gene TRBJ2-7; 8 nucleotides agree with TRBD2. The junction had 6 bases not matched to a gene; V was cut back by 7 bases and J by 4 bases. The germline gives CDR1 MDHEN, CDR2 SYDVKM. The CDR3 has 13 amino acids.

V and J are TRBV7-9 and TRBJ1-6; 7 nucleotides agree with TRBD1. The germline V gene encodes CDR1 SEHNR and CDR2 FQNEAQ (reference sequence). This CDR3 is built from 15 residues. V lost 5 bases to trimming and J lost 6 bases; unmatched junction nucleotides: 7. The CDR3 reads CASSTQGGGNSPLHF. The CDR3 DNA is TGTGCCAGCAGCACCCAGGGGGGCGGTAATTCACCCCTCCACTTT.

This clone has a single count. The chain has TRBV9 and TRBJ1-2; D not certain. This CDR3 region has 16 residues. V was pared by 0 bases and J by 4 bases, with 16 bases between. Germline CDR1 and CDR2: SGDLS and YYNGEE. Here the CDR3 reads CASSVGRSRSSYGYTF. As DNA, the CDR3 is TGTGCCAGCAGCGTAGGACGCAGTAGGTCTAGCTATGGCTACACCTTC.

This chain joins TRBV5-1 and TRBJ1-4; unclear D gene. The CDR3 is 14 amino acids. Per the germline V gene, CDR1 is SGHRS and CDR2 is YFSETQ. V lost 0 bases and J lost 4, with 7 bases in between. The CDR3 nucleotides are TGCGCCAGCAGCTTGGGCGGAGATAATGAAAAACTGTTTTTT. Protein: CASSLGGDNEKLFF.